The text below deals with one T cell receptor beta chain. The antigen remains undetermined. These data are taken from a study of shared clonotypes between healthy human individuals. Study-wide results and caveats: Blood was the sole source, and tissue repertoires probably differ. Naive CD4 clonotype sharing across a handful of donors was 4% to 5%.

The study ran the assay at deep level. Genomic DNA of every subset was divided equally among multiple immunoSEQ plates. Here immunoSEQ multiplex PCR was the method, and the copy in TCRdb shows in-frame clones only, minus some. The sample holds 640,000 or so clones; 72% are singletons and the top ten take approximately 1.8%. The CDR3 loop spans 13 amino acids. J gave up 4 bases and V 6 bases, and 6 bases lay outside the gene matches. Germline V gene lookup returns CDR1 SEHNR and CDR2 FQNEAQ (reference sequence). The sample was memory CD4+ T cells sorted from blood. Subset indicated: CD45RA-negative fraction. The genes are TRBV7-9 and TRBJ2-7; 7 positions agree with TRBD2. This receptor was obtained from a woman younger than 45 in good health. Written as DNA, the CDR3 is TGTGCCAGCAGGGCTAGCGGAGCGTACGAGCAGTACTTC. Translated, it gives CASRASGAYEQYF.